This T cell receptor (beta chain) was recovered during a study of T-cell memory formation after mild COVID-19. As for the study in general: There were largely donor-specific TCR clusters.

V lost 0 bases, J lost 3 bases, and 8 bases lay in between. Germline V gene data show CDR1 as LGHNA and CDR2 as YSLEER. This CDR3 spans 15 amino acids. Notes on the study in general: Clones shrinking from day 15 to 85 showed even CD4/CD8 mixes; later expanders tilted CD4+. Chiefly within CM and EM were the contracting CD4+ clones; CD8+ ones were within EMRA.

About this clonotype itself: The antigen remains undetermined.

5'RACE with constant-segment primers yielded barcoded, UMI-tagged TCR alpha and TCR beta cDNA libraries. TCRdb recomputed calls from the 5' RACE reads with MiXCR, one row per CDR3 protein. The sample has around 300,000 distinct CDR3 sequences; approximately 14% are singletons. The material sequenced was PBMCs or a T cell subset sorted from them (not recorded which). This receptor was identified in a young man who had mild COVID-19 (a few samples of this study predate the infection). Cell type and time point are not known. The chain recombines TRBV4-3 with TRBJ2-2; D is possibly TRBD1 or TRBD2 (5 bases each). The CDR3 reads CASSQDGGYTGELFF. DNA of the CDR3: TGCGCCAGCAGCCAAGATGGGGGATACACCGGGGAGCTGTTTTTT.